The present entry profiles one T cell receptor (beta chain) with its context. As for time point: week 3, after first cycle of checkpoint inhibitor. Using immunoSEQ multiplex PCR, the repertoire was profiled, and TCRdb retains in-frame clones only, with some absent. Found here are around 9,000 clones, nearly 90% of them singletons; the top ten hold over 5.5%. This sample was taken from a study of blood T cell dynamics during melanoma immunotherapy. The source material was blood, sampled from a patient treated with checkpoint blockade. The clonotype was recovered from a human donor with melanoma.

The CDR3 DNA reads as TGTGCCAGCAGCCAACAAGGACAGGGGGCTTTTGAAAAACTGTTTTTT. It yields the protein CASSQQGQGAFEKLFF. The rearrangement joins TRBV7-2 to TRBJ1-4; 11 nucleotides agree with TRBD1. Trimming removed 5 bases from V and 7 bases from J; junction bases left unmatched: 9. CDR1 is SGHTA, CDR2 FQGNSA, per germline. There are 16 residues in the CDR3. Supplemented by reference TRBV7-2 and TRBJ1-4, the full variable domain reads GAGVSQSPSNKVTEKGKDVELRCDPISGHTALYWYRQSLGQGLEFLIYFQGNSAPDKSGLPSDRFSAERTGGSVSTLTIQRTQQEDSAVYLCASSQQGQGAFEKLFFGSGTQLSVL.